The 27 T cell receptor beta chains in this list originate from one sample, sequenced in a study of CD8 T cells in ankylosing spondylitis. TCRdb redid the calling of the 5' RACE reads with MiXCR, one entry per CDR3 protein. The repertoire includes approximately 130,000 distinct CDR3 sequences, roughly 11% of them detected once, and over 4% sits in the top ten. The specimen sequenced was blood, either unsorted or a sorted T cell fraction (not recorded which). These receptors came from a female donor with ankylosing spondylitis or in good health (not recorded which).

The chain carries TRBV20-1 and TRBJ1-4, with D perhaps matching TRBD1 (5 bases). Germline lookup yields CDR1 DFQATT and CDR2 SNEGSKA (reference sequence). There are 14 residues in the CDR3. V was cut by 0 bases and J by 4 bases, with 9 bases left in between. CDR3 sequence reads: CSARDQGINEKLFF. CDR3 coding DNA: TGCAGTGCTAGAGATCAGGGAATTAATGAAAAACTGTTTTTT.

This clonotype was seen many times. The V and J genes are TRBV5-1 and TRBJ2-2, with 8 bases aligning to TRBD1. V was pared by 0 bases and J by 3 bases, with 4 bases of the junction left unmatched. CDR3 size: 16 residues. CDR1 and CDR2 (germline): SGHRS, YFSETQ. This chain's CDR3 is CASSLADREDTGELFF. The CDR3 coding sequence is TGCGCCAGCAGCTTGGCGGACAGGGAGGACACCGGGGAGCTGTTTTTT.

The sample holds many counts of this clonotype. This sequence joins TRBV12-3 or TRBV12-4 and TRBJ2-1, with a tentative D call TRBD2 (5 bases). CDR3 length equals 14 residues. V lost 3 bases, J lost 10 bases, and 16 bases lay in between. CDR3 coding DNA: TGTGCCAGCAGTTTCCAACTAGGATCAGAGGAGCAGTTCTTC. This translates into CASSFQLGSEEQFF.

This clonotype was seen many times. Mismatch with germline at one junction end may stem from a read error. The rearrangement links TRBV10-3 to TRBJ2-7; D might be TRBD2 (7 bases). CDR1 and CDR2 from the germline V gene are ENHRY and SYGVKD. This CDR3 spans 14 amino acids. The CDR3 protein is CAISVGGLSSEQYF. CDR3 bases: TGTGCCATCAGTGTGGGGGGGCTATCCTCCGAGCAGTACTTC.

This clonotype was detected many times. The rearrangement uses TRBV12-3 or TRBV12-4 and TRBJ2-6; possible D gene TRBD1, 6 bases. The CDR3 has 15 residues. V was cut by 4 bases and J by 1 base, with 8 bases left in between. The CDR3 region is CASSYRESGANVLTF. In DNA, the CDR3 is TGTGCCAGCAGTTACAGGGAGTCTGGGGCCAACGTCCTGACTTTC.

The sample holds many counts of this clonotype. This chain joins TRBV12-3 or TRBV12-4 and TRBJ1-5; no firm D call. Trimming took off 6 bases at V and 7 bases at J, with 10 bases between the two ends. CDR3 length equals 12 residues. The CDR3 nucleotides are TGTGCCAGCAGGGGTGAACGGCAGCCCCAGCATTTT. Amino acids: CASRGERQPQHF.

This clonotype was detected only a few times. This chain connects TRBV28 to TRBJ1-5; D is perhaps TRBD1 (5 bases). V lost 5 bases, J lost 1 base, and 15 bases lay in between. The CDR3 is 16 amino acids. CDR1 and CDR2 (germline): MDHEN, SYDVKM. CDR3 DNA: TGTGCCAGCAGTGGGGGAGGGGCGCAAAGCAATCAGCCCCAGCATTTT. Translation gives CASSGGGAQSNQPQHF.

This clonotype was seen more than once but under ten times. The V and J genes are TRBV23-1 and TRBJ2-2; D possibly matches TRBD1 or TRBD2 (5 bases each). TRBV23-1 is treated as an ORF (open reading frame) with a function not yet certain. The CDR3 loop spans 18 amino acids. V was trimmed by 7 bases and J by 0 bases, leaving 21 bases between them. As DNA, the CDR3 is TGCGCCAGCAACTACGTCGGGACGCCCTCCGCGAACACCGGGGAGCTGTTTTTT. Its protein is CASNYVGTPSANTGELFF.

This clonotype was recorded at least ten times. The V call is TRBV28, the J call TRBJ2-7, with TRBD1 matching 10 bases. Germline V gene sequence: CDR1 MDHEN, CDR2 SYDVKM. The CDR3 is 14 residues long. V lost 6 bases, J lost 4 bases, and 6 bases stayed unmatched. In DNA, the CDR3 is TGTGCCAGCAGGACGCGACAGGGGGCTTACGAGCAGTACTTC. It is translated as CASRTRQGAYEQYF.

This clonotype was seen more than once but under ten times. In DNA, the CDR3 is TGTGCCAGCAGTCCAGTTAATACAGGACAAGCCCGATATGGCTACACCTTC. It yields the protein CASSPVNTGQARYGYTF. The chain has TRBV28 and TRBJ1-2; maybe TRBD1 (5 bases). The CDR3 is 17 residues long. V was cut by 5 bases and J by 5 bases, with 24 bases left in between. Germline V lookup: CDR1 MDHEN, CDR2 SYDVKM.

This clonotype was recorded at least ten times. The rearrangement joins TRBV11-2 to TRBJ2-4, with a weak D call TRBD2 (6 bases). Germline values: CDR1 SGHAT, CDR2 FQNNGV. Between the trimmed V and J ends, which lost 1 base and 0 bases, there was a span of 16 bases. The CDR3 length is 18 residues. The CDR3 DNA sequence: TGTGCCAGCAGCTTAGTGGGACTCCGGATGGTAGCCAAAAACATTCAGTACTTC. It is translated as CASSLVGLRMVAKNIQYF. Full variable domain (rest looked up from reference TRBV11-2 and TRBJ2-4): EAGVAQSPRYKIIEKRQSVAFWCNPISGHATLYWYQQILGQGPKLLIQFQNNGVVDDSQLPKDRFSAERLKGVDSTLKIQPAKLEDSAVYLCASSLVGLRMVAKNIQYFGAGTRLSVL.

This clonotype was observed at least ten times. V gene TRBV28 combines with J gene TRBJ1-2; no clear D. V lost 3 bases to trimming and J lost 0 bases, with 11 bases between them. Germline assignment: CDR1 MDHEN and CDR2 SYDVKM. The CDR3 contains 15 residues. CDR3 loop: CASSFLLGANYGYTF. The CDR3 nucleotides read TGTGCCAGCAGTTTTCTCCTGGGAGCTAACTATGGCTACACCTTC.

The V call is TRBV25-1, the J call TRBJ1-5, with TRBD1 identical over 7 bases. The CDR3 loop spans 17 amino acids. Germline-derived CDR1 and CDR2 are MGHDK and SYGVNS. After removal of 1 base from V and 6 bases from J, the junction contained 12 bases not matched to a gene. CDR3: CASSEFSGDRNFQPQHF. CDR3 sequence (DNA): TGTGCCAGCAGTGAATTCTCGGGGGACAGAAACTTTCAGCCCCAGCATTTT.

This clonotype occurred a few times. J is TRBJ2-3 and V is TRBV11-3; D is uncertain. Looked up from germline, CDR1 is SGHNT and CDR2 is YENEEA. The CDR3 sequence is 13 residues long. V dropped 6 bases and J dropped 1 base, with 8 bases sitting between them. The CDR3 region has the DNA TGTGCCAGCAGTCTTTACCGCACAGATACGCAGTATTTT. Translated, it gives CASSLYRTDTQYF. Supplemented by reference TRBV11-3 and TRBJ2-3, the full variable domain reads EAGVVQSPRYKIIEKKQPVAFWCNPISGHNTLYWYLQNLGQGPELLIRYENEEAVDDSQLPKDRFSAERLKGVDSTLKIQPAELGDSAVYLCASSLYRTDTQYFGPGTRLTVL.

This clonotype was detected ten times or more. The chain links TRBV21-1 to TRBJ1-4. TRBV21-1 is a known pseudogene. This CDR3 has 15 amino acids. Here the CDR3 reads CASSKMSGRWEKLFF. Here the CDR3 DNA reads TGTGCCAGCAGCAAAATGTCAGGGAGGTGGGAAAAACTGTTTTTT.

This clonotype was found many times. The chain recombines TRBV28 with TRBJ2-3; TRBD1 might be the D (5 bases). The germline V and J ends were trimmed by 2 bases and 0 bases, with 9 bases remaining between them. There are 15 residues in the CDR3. Germline V lookup: CDR1 MDHEN, CDR2 SYDVKM. The CDR3 sequence: CASSLGASSTDTQYF. The CDR3 coding sequence is TGTGCCAGCAGTTTAGGGGCTTCTAGCACAGATACGCAGTATTTT.

This clonotype was seen repeatedly, ten times or more. The chain uses TRBV28 and TRBJ1-2; D gene uncertain. Deletions cut 2 bases from V and 0 bases from J, with 7 bases between. The CDR3 extends over 14 amino acids. Germline CDR1 is MDHEN and CDR2 is SYDVKM. Here the CDR3 reads CASSLGQSNYGYTF. CDR3 DNA: TGTGCCAGCAGTTTAGGGCAATCTAACTATGGCTACACCTTC.

This clonotype showed up many times. The chain joins TRBV7-9 to TRBJ1-2; the D is unclear. The germline gives CDR1 SEHNR, CDR2 FQNEAQ (reference sequence). V was pared by 5 bases and J by 6 bases, with 16 bases between. The CDR3 sequence is 14 residues long. The CDR3 loop is CASSPGGRSDGYTF. CDR3 DNA: TGTGCCAGCAGCCCGGGTGGGAGGTCTGATGGCTACACCTTC.

Comments on this clonotype: This may stem from a read error, because a much larger clone lies one nucleotide away. The chain has TRBV5-1 and TRBJ1-5, with D possibly TRBD1 on 5 matching bases. V gave up 1 base and J gave up 10 bases, with 12 bases separating them. Germline CDR1 reads SGHRS; CDR2 reads YFSETQ. The CDR3 spans 13 residues. The CDR3, as DNA: TGCGCCAGCAGCTTGTCACCTGGACACCCCCAGCATTTT. This encodes CASSLSPGHPQHF.

This clonotype appeared once. The genes are TRBV20-1 and TRBJ1-1, with no clear D. The CDR3 runs 15 residues. Deletions cut 1 base from V and 1 base from J, with 13 bases between. Germline V lookup: CDR1 DFQATT, CDR2 SNEGSKA (reference sequence). CDR3 sequence reads: CSARAIRAGNTEAFF. DNA of the CDR3: TGCAGTGCTAGAGCGATTAGGGCTGGGAACACTGAAGCTTTCTTT.

This clonotype appeared many times. The chain combines TRBV12-3 or TRBV12-4 with TRBJ1-4, with D perhaps TRBD1 (6 bases). The CDR3 length is 15 residues. V was shortened by 3 bases and J by 5 bases, with 13 bases between the two germline ends. CDR3 DNA: TGTGCCAGCAGTTTTAGGCAGGGGCGGAATGAAAAACTGTTTTTT. Translated, it gives CASSFRQGRNEKLFF.

This clonotype was detected many times. The rearrangement uses TRBV14 and TRBJ1-2; D is perhaps TRBD1 (6 bases). V shed 5 bases and J shed 7 bases, with 14 bases lying between them. Germline values: CDR1 SGHDN, CDR2 FVKESK. There are 13 residues in the CDR3. CDR3 in amino acids: CASSFRQEGGYTF. The DNA for the CDR3 is TGTGCCAGCAGCTTCCGACAGGAGGGTGGCTACACCTTC. Supplemented by reference TRBV14 and TRBJ1-2, the full variable domain reads EAGVTQFPSHSVIEKGQTVTLRCDPISGHDNLYWYRRVMGKEIKFLLHFVKESKQDESGMPNNRFLAERTGGTYSTLKVQPAELEDSGVYFCASSFRQEGGYTFGSGTRLTVV.

As concerns this clonotype: In this CDR3 the conserved last residue, phenylalanine or tryptophan, is missing, so a read error is likely. This chain links TRBV20-1 with TRBJ2-7; 7 bases match TRBD2. Germline values: CDR1 DFQATT, CDR2 SNEGSKA (reference sequence). V was clipped by 7 bases and J by 3 bases; unmatched bases: 12. This CDR3 has 14 amino acids. CDR3 protein: CSGPGTTIHYEQYL. CDR3 DNA: TGCAGTGGCCCCGGGACTACGATCCACTACGAGCAGTACTTA.

The sample holds a few counts of this clonotype. The J gene is TRBJ1-2, the V gene TRBV24-1; D remains ambiguous. Germline CDR1 is KGHDR and CDR2 is SFDVKD. The CDR3 covers 13 residues. The V and J ends lost 3 bases and 7 bases respectively, with 11 bases between them. The CDR3 bases are TGTGCCACCAGTGATCCGACTTGGGGTGGCTACACCTTC. This gives the protein CATSDPTWGGYTF.

V is TRBV2 and J is TRBJ2-7; TRBD1 matches at 9 bases. Germline V gives CDR1 SNHLY, CDR2 FYNNEI. Germline trimming cut 6 bases from V and 3 bases from J; bases unmatched to any gene: 0. The CDR3 totals 12 residues. CDR3 in amino acids: CASRGQGYEQYF. The CDR3 coding sequence is TGTGCCAGCAGGGGACAGGGCTACGAGCAGTACTTC.

This clonotype was seen ten or more times. The V call is TRBV11-2, the J call TRBJ1-2, with 9 bases identical to TRBD1. Germline V gene sequence: CDR1 SGHAT, CDR2 FQNNGV. After removal of 4 bases from V and 4 bases from J, the junction contained 16 bases not matched to a gene. The CDR3 loop spans 18 amino acids. CDR3 sequence (DNA): TGTGCCAGCAGCTCCCGACCGGGACAGGGATGGGGTGGCTATGGCTACACCTTC. Amino acid sequence: CASSSRPGQGWGGYGYTF.

This clonotype was counted many times. V and J are TRBV6-5 and TRBJ2-1; 7 nucleotides agree with TRBD1. The CDR3 runs 16 residues. CDR1 is MNHEY and CDR2 is SVGAGI in the germline V gene. The V gene end was trimmed by 0 bases and the J gene end by 2 bases; junction bases not matched to a gene: 4. The CDR3 DNA reads TGTGCCAGCAGTTACTCGAGAGGGACAGCCTACAATGAGCAGTTCTTC. Amino acids: CASSYSRGTAYNEQFF.